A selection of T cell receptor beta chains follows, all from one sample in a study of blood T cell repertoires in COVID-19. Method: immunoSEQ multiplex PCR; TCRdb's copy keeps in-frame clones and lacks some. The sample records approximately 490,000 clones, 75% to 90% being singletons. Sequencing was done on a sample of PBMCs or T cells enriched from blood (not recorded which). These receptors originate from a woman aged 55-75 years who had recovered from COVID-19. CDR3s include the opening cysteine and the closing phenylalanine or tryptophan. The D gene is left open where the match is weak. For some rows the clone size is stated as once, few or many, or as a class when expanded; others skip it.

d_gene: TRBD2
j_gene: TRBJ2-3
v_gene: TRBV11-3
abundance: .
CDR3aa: CASSPPWTSGGTDTQYF
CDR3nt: TGTGCCAGCAGCCCACCTTGGACTAGCGGGGGGACAGATACGCAGTATTTT

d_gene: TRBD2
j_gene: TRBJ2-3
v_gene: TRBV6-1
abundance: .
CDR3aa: CASSEERAGGPGDTQYF
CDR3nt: TGTGCCAGCAGTGAAGAACGGGCGGGGGGGCCCGGAGATACGCAGTATTTT

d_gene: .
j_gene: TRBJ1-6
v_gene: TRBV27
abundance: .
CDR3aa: CASSGSYNSPLHF
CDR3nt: TGTGCCAGCTCAGGGTCCTATAATTCACCCCTCCACTTT

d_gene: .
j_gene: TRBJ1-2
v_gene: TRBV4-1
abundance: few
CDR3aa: CASSHPDSGTPYGYTF
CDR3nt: TGCGCCAGCAGCCACCCTGATTCCGGGACACCTTATGGCTACACCTTC

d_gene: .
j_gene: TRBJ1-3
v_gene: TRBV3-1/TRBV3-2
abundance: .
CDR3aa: CASSQGWQGKYTIYF
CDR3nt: TGTGCCAGCAGCCAAGGGTGGCAGGGGAAGTACACCATATATTTT

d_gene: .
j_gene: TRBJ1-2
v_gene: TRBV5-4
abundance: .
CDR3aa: CASSLMGSGGYTF
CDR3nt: TGTGCCAGCAGCTTGATGGGGAGTGGTGGCTACACCTTC

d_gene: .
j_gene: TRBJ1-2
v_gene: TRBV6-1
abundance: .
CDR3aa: CASSEAQGSYGYTF
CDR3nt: TGTGCCAGCAGTGAAGCGCAGGGCAGCTATGGCTACACCTTC

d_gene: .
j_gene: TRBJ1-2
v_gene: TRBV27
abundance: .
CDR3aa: CASSKRGLQGYTF
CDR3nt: TGTGCCAGCAGTAAACGGGGACTCCAAGGCTACACCTTC

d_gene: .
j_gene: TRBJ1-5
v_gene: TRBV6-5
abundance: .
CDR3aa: CASRITSSGGQPQHF
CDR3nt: TGTGCCAGCAGAATAACGTCCTCGGGAGGTCAGCCCCAGCATTTT

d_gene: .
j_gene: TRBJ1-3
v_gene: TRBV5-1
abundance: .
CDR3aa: CASSLKSTGIGNTIYF
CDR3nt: TGCGCCAGCAGCTTGAAATCAACAGGAATTGGAAACACCATATATTTT

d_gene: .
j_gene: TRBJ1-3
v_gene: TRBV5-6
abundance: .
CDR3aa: CASSLALGLGNTIYF
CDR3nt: TGTGCCAGCAGCTTGGCCCTGGGACTGGGAAACACCATATATTTT

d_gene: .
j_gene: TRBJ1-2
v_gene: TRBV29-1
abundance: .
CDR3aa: CSVEGGADNYGYTF
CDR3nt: TGCAGCGTTGAGGGGGGGGCAGACAACTATGGCTACACCTTC

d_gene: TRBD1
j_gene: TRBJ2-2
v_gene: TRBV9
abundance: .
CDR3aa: CASSVGGQATGELFF
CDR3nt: TGTGCCAGCAGCGTAGGGGGACAGGCCACCGGGGAGCTGTTTTTT

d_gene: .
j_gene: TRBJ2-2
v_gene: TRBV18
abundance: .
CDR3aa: CASSPYMHEPQFNTGELFF
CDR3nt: TGTGCCAGCTCACCATATATGCACGAACCACAGTTTAACACCGGGGAGCTGTTTTTT

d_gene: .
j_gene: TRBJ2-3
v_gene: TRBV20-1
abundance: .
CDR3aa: CSASKAGSTDTQYF
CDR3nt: TGCAGTGCTAGTAAGGCGGGGAGTACGGATACGCAGTATTTT

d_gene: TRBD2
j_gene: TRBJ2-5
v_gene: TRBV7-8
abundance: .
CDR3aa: CASSRAGGSLQETQYF
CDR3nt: TGTGCCAGCAGCCGAGCGGGGGGATCACTCCAAGAGACCCAGTACTTC

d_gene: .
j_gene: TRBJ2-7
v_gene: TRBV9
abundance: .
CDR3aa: CASSVAGHPYEQYF
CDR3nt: TGTGCCAGCAGCGTAGCTGGACACCCCTACGAGCAGTACTTC

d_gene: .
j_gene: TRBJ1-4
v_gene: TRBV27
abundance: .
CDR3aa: CASGRYREGKATNEKLFF
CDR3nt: TGTGCCAGCGGACGATACAGGGAGGGGAAAGCAACTAATGAAAAACTGTTTTTT

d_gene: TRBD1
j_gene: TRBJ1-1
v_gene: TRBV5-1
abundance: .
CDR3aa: CASTGGRNTEAFF
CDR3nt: TGCGCCAGCACAGGGGGGAGGAACACTGAAGCTTTCTTT

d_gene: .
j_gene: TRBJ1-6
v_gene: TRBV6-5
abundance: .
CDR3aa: CASSYPGISPLHF
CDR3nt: TGTGCCAGCAGTTACCCAGGGATTTCACCCCTCCACTTT

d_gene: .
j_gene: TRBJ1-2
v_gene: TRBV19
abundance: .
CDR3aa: CASTPRTTYGYTF
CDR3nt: TGTGCCAGTACCCCTCGGACAACCTATGGCTACACCTTC

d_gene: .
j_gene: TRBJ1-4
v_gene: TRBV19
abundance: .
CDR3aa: CASSIGTGTRHEKLFF
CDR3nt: TGTGCCAGTAGTATAGGTACAGGGACTAGGCATGAAAAACTGTTTTTT

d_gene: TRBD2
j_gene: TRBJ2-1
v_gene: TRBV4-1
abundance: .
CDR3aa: CASSPGGLAVVYNEQFF
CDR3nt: TGCGCCAGCAGCCCCGGGGGACTAGCGGTTGTTTACAATGAGCAGTTCTTC

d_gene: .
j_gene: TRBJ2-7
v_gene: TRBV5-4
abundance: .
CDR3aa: CASSLDSGRSEQYF
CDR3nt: TGTGCCAGCAGCTTGGATTCAGGGAGGAGCGAGCAGTACTTC

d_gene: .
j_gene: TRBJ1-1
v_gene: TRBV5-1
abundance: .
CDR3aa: CASSSWPENTEAFF
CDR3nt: TGCGCCAGCAGCTCCTGGCCAGAGAACACTGAAGCTTTCTTT

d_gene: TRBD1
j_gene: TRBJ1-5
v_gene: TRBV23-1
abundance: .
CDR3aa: CASSHPGQDPNRVQPQHF
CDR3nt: TGCGCCAGCAGTCATCCGGGACAGGATCCCAACCGGGTTCAGCCCCAGCATTTT

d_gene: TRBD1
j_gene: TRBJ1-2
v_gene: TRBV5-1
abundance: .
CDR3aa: CASSLGGPLTGNYGYTF
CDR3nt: TGCGCCAGCAGCTTGGGGGGGCCCTTGACAGGGAACTATGGCTACACCTTC

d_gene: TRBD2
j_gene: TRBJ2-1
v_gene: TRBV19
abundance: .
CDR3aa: CASSAWEFSGGAHEQFF
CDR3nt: TGTGCCAGTAGTGCCTGGGAGTTTAGCGGGGGGGCCCATGAGCAGTTCTTC

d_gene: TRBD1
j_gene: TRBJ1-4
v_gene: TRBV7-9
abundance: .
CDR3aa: CASSTWDSRNEKLFF
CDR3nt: TGTGCCAGCAGCACCTGGGACAGCCGTAATGAAAAACTGTTTTTT

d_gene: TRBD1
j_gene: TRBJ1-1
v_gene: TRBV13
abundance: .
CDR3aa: CASSLVVRGVHGSNTEAFF
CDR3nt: TGTGCCAGCAGCTTAGTGGTCAGGGGGGTTCACGGCTCAAACACTGAAGCTTTCTTT

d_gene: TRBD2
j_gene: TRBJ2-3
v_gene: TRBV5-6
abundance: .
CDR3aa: CASSSGELAGGYDTDTQYF
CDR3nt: TGTGCCAGCAGCTCCGGAGAGCTAGCGGGGGGCTACGACACAGATACGCAGTATTTT

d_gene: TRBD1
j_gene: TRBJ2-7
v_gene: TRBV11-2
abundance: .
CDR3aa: CASSLGGQTSSYEQYF
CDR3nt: TGTGCCAGCAGCTTAGGGGGACAGACGAGCTCCTACGAGCAGTACTTC

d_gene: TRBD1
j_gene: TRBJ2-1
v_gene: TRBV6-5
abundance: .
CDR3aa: CASSLGQGGNEQFF
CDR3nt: TGTGCCAGCAGTTTAGGACAGGGCGGGAATGAGCAGTTCTTC

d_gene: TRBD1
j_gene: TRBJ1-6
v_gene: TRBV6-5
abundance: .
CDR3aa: CASRRDRADSPLHF
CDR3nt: TGTGCCAGCAGACGGGACAGGGCGGATTCACCCCTCCACTTT

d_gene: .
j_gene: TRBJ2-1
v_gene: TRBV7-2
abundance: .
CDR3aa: CASSLTATYNEQFF
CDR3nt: TGTGCCAGCAGCTTAACAGCTACCTACAATGAGCAGTTCTTC

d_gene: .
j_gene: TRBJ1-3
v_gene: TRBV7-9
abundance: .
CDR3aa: CASSVQGVGGNTIYF
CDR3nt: TGTGCCAGCAGCGTCCAAGGGGTCGGAGGAAACACCATATATTTT

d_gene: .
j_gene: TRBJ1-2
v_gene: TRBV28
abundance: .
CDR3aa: CASSLYRHNYGYTF
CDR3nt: TGTGCCAGCAGTTTATACAGGCATAACTATGGCTACACCTTC

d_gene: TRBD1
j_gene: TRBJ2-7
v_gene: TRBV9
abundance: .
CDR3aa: CASSLGQGQGYEQYF
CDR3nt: TGTGCCAGCAGCTTGGGACAGGGGCAAGGATACGAGCAGTACTTC

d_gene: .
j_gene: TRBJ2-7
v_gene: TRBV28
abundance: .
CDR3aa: CASRGPHEQYF
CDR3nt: TGTGCCAGCAGGGGGCCACACGAGCAGTACTTC

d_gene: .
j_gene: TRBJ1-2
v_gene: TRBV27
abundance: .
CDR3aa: CASSPDTLNYGYTF
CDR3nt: TGTGCCAGCAGTCCCGACACCCTCAACTATGGCTACACCTTC

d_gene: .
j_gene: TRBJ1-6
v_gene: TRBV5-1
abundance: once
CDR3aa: CASSLSPDNRNSPLHF
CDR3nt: TGCGCCAGCAGCTTGTCGCCAGATAACCGAAATTCACCCCTCCACTTT

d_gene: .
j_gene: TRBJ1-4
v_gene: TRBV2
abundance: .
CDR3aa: CASKAWDINEKLFF
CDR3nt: TGTGCCAGCAAGGCATGGGACATAAATGAAAAACTGTTTTTT

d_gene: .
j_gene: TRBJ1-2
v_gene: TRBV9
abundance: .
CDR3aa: CASSKGGMHGYTF
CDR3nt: TGTGCCAGCAGCAAGGGGGGGATGCATGGCTACACCTTC

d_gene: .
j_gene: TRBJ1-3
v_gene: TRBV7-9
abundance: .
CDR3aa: CASSLSAGNTIYF
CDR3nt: TGTGCCAGCAGCTTATCAGCTGGAAACACCATATATTTT

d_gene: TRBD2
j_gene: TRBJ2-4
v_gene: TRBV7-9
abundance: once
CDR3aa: CASSFSGARSGIAKNIQYF
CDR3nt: TGTGCCAGCAGCTTTAGCGGGGCCCGTTCGGGGATAGCCAAAAACATTCAGTACTTC

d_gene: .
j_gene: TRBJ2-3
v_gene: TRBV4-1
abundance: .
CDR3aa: CASSQEIGYRASTDTQYF
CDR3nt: TGCGCCAGCAGCCAAGAAATCGGGTACAGGGCTAGCACAGATACGCAGTATTTT